These 22 T cell receptor beta chains came from one sample sequenced in a study of beta chain features in type 1 diabetes. What was sequenced were expressed TCRB transcripts, since all of the isolated RNA had been reverse transcribed. Measured with immunoSEQ multiplex PCR; TCRdb has only the in-frame clones, and not every one. Of 350,000 to 450,000 clones listed, about 14% are singletons. The sequenced material came from naive CD4+ T cells from blood. The receptors were gathered from a young woman in good health.

The chain carries TRBV11-2 and TRBJ2-5; the D gene is possibly TRBD1 (5 bases). CDR3 length equals 13 residues. The germline V and J ends were trimmed by 3 bases and 1 base, with 6 bases remaining between them. The germline V gene has CDR1 SGHAT and CDR2 FQNNGV. The CDR3 spells CASSLGRQETQYF. The CDR3, as DNA: TGTGCCAGCAGCTTGGGGCGCCAAGAGACCCAGTACTTC.

A few counts support this clone. The rearrangement links TRBV5-6 to TRBJ1-2; the D gene is possibly TRBD1 (6 bases). Trimming pared 1 base from V and 4 bases from J, leaving 8 bases between. The CDR3 consists of 13 residues. Germline V gene sequence: CDR1 SGHDT, CDR2 YYEEEE. As DNA, the CDR3 is TGTGCCAGCAGCTTGACAGGGAGCTATGGCTACACCTTC. Amino acid sequence: CASSLTGSYGYTF.

This chain connects TRBV5-1 to TRBJ2-6; 7 bases align to TRBD1. Trimming cost V 5 bases and J 0 bases; bases outside gene matches: 8. The V gene's germline CDR1 is SGHRS and CDR2 YFSETQ. CDR3 size: 17 residues. The CDR3 DNA is TGCGCCAGCAGAAGGGACAGTGCCAACTCTGGGGCCAACGTCCTGACTTTC. Amino acid sequence: CASRRDSANSGANVLTF.

This sequence joins TRBV5-1 and TRBJ2-5; D remains ambiguous. The ends were cut back, 5 bases at V and 5 bases at J, with 16 bases in the middle. Germline V gene data show CDR1 as SGHRS and CDR2 as YFSETQ. The length of the CDR3 is 14 residues. CDR3 in DNA: TGCGCCAGCAGACTCCTGCCCAACTCGGAGACCCAGTACTTC. Protein sequence: CASRLLPNSETQYF.

This clone was found a few times. The chain joins TRBV5-4 to TRBJ2-7; possible D gene TRBD2, 5 bases. The CDR3 extends over 11 amino acids. Trimming removed 5 bases at V and 4 bases at J, with 7 bases between. The germline V gene encodes CDR1 SGHNT and CDR2 YYREEE (reference sequence). Written as DNA, the CDR3 is TGTGCCAGCAGTTCGGGATACGAGCAGTACTTC. Amino acids: CASSSGYEQYF.

This chain uses TRBV15 with TRBJ2-1; D is perhaps TRBD1 (6 bases). CDR1 and CDR2 from the germline V gene are LNHNV and YYDKDF (reference sequence). Deletions cut 0 bases from V and 7 bases from J, with 10 bases between. This CDR3 has 14 amino acids. As DNA, the CDR3 is TGTGCCACCAGCAGAGATCAGGGGTGGAATGAGCAGTTCTTC. Amino acid sequence: CATSRDQGWNEQFF.

This clone was observed a handful of times. This chain links TRBV29-1 with TRBJ2-3; D possibly corresponds to TRBD2 (5 bases). The V gene lost 6 bases and the J gene lost 1 base, with 11 bases spanning the gap. Germline V gene lookup returns CDR1 SQVTM and CDR2 ANQGSEA. The CDR3 has 13 residues. The CDR3 nucleotides read TGCAGCGTACCGACTACCGGCACAGATACGCAGTATTTT. The encoded protein is CSVPTTGTDTQYF.

This clone has more than one count but fewer than ten. The V and J genes are TRBV5-4 and TRBJ1-1; no reliable D call. Germline V gene lookup returns CDR1 SGHNT and CDR2 YYREEE (reference sequence). This CDR3 region has 14 residues. The V and J ends lost 4 bases and 12 bases respectively, with 22 bases between them. The CDR3 sequence is CASSEAKKTLDSFF. CDR3 in DNA: TGTGCCAGCAGCGAGGCTAAAAAAACACTGGATTCTTTCTTT.

This chain links TRBV19 with TRBJ2-1; 12 bases align to TRBD2. With V trimmed by 5 bases and J by 7 bases, 3 bases remained unmatched. Germline-derived CDR1 and CDR2 are LNHDA and SQIVND (reference sequence). This CDR3 has 14 amino acids. The CDR3 sequence: CASSSSGRANEQFF. The CDR3 nucleotides read TGTGCCAGTAGTTCTAGCGGGAGGGCGAATGAGCAGTTCTTC.

This clone has only a few counts. The chain carries TRBV30 and TRBJ1-4, with D maybe TRBD1 (5 bases). From germline, CDR1 is GTSNPN and CDR2 SVGIG (reference sequence). With 6 bases removed from V and 1 base from J, the gap between germline ends came to 9 bases. There are 13 residues in the CDR3. The CDR3 nucleotides read TGTGCCTGCCAGACAGTAACTAATGAAAAACTGTTTTTT. It translates to CACQTVTNEKLFF.

CDR3 residues: CASSSRGTPYYGYTF. The CDR3 DNA is TGTGCCAGCAGCTCTCGAGGGACACCCTACTATGGCTACACCTTC. The rearrangement joins TRBV7-9 to TRBJ1-2; D perhaps matches TRBD1 (6 bases). V was cut by 4 bases and J by 3 bases, with 15 bases left in between. The CDR3 has 15 amino acids. Germline CDR1 reads SEHNR; CDR2 reads FQNEAQ (reference sequence).

The sample holds a few counts of this clone. The chain couples TRBV19 to TRBJ2-1, with D possibly TRBD1 on 7 matching bases. V lost 4 bases and J 13 bases, leaving 11 bases between the germline ends. This CDR3 comprises 11 residues. CDR1 is LNHDA, CDR2 SQIVND, per germline (reference sequence). This CDR3 reads CASSTGGRQFF. CDR3 coding DNA: TGTGCCAGTAGTACAGGGGGGAGACAGTTCTTC.

This clone has a handful of counts. The chain uses TRBV5-4 and TRBJ1-5, with no clear D. The length of the CDR3 is 16 residues. Germline V gene data show CDR1 as SGHNT and CDR2 as YYREEE (reference sequence). V was shortened by 0 bases and J by 7 bases, with 17 bases between the two germline ends. The CDR3: CASSLGPRGANQPQHF. CDR3 in DNA: TGTGCCAGCAGCTTGGGGCCTCGGGGAGCTAACCAGCCCCAGCATTTT.

This clone was found a few times. This chain joins TRBV29-1 and TRBJ1-1, with 8 bases aligning to TRBD1. The CDR3 length is 14 residues. From germline, CDR1 is SQVTM and CDR2 ANQGSEA. V was clipped by 2 bases and J by 5 bases; unmatched bases: 7. Here the CDR3 reads CSVERQGAVTEAFF. The CDR3 DNA is TGCAGCGTTGAAAGGCAGGGGGCAGTGACTGAAGCTTTCTTT.

This clone was observed a few times. The rearrangement joins TRBV30 to TRBJ1-5, with a tentative D call TRBD1 (5 bases). This CDR3 contains 15 residues. CDR1 is GTSNPN, CDR2 SVGIG, per germline (reference sequence). Trimming left V 2 bases short and J 2 bases short, with 13 bases between. CDR3 in DNA: TGTGCCTGGAGTAGAAGGGTAGGGGGCAATCAGCCCCAGCATTTT. It specifies CAWSRRVGGNQPQHF.

The rearrangement uses TRBV27 and TRBJ2-3; no clear D. This CDR3 has 12 residues. Germline V gives CDR1 MNHEY, CDR2 SMNVEV (reference sequence). V dropped 0 bases and J dropped 6 bases, with 4 bases sitting between them. For the CDR3, the DNA is TGTGCCAGCAGTTTATCGCGGGATACGCAGTATTTT. As protein: CASSLSRDTQYF.

To note about this clone: Other DNA variants within this sample encode the same CDR3. The rearrangement joins TRBV7-2 to TRBJ2-5; D gene uncertain. Per the germline V gene, CDR1 is SGHTA and CDR2 is FQGNSA. V was pared by 4 bases and J by 2 bases, with 8 bases between. CDR3 size: 13 residues. Written as DNA, the CDR3 is TGTGCCAGCAGCTCCGGTCCTCAAGAGACCCAGTACTTC. Its protein is CASSSGPQETQYF.

This chain uses TRBV7-9 with TRBJ2-7, with D possibly TRBD1 on 5 matching bases. Trimming removed 4 bases from V and 3 bases from J, with 13 bases in between. Germline V CDR1 and CDR2: SEHNR, FQNEAQ (reference sequence). This CDR3 is built from 14 residues. CDR3 bases: TGTGCCAGCAGCTCCCAGGGATCCCTCTACGAGCAGTACTTC. It yields the protein CASSSQGSLYEQYF.

Only a few counts were recorded for this clone. This chain uses TRBV11-2 with TRBJ1-2; the D gene is possibly TRBD1 (5 bases). This CDR3 contains 12 residues. V lost 3 bases and J lost 6, with 8 bases in between. Germline V CDR1 and CDR2: SGHAT, FQNNGV. The CDR3 spells CASSLRGNGYTF. The CDR3 DNA follows: TGTGCCAGCAGCTTGCGGGGGAATGGCTACACCTTC.

This chain links TRBV30 with TRBJ2-5; D unresolved. CDR3 length: 13 residues. V dropped 3 bases and J dropped 2 bases, with 10 bases sitting between them. In germline, CDR1 is GTSNPN, CDR2 SVGIG (reference sequence). CDR3 DNA sequence: TGTGCCTGGAGCACCAGTAATCAAGAGACCCAGTACTTC. It translates to CAWSTSNQETQYF.

The V call is TRBV28, the J call TRBJ1-1; 11 nucleotides line up with TRBD1. The CDR3 spans 14 residues. CDR1 MDHEN and CDR2 SYDVKM come from the germline V gene. Unmatched junction bases numbered 2, after V lost 5 bases and J lost 3 bases. CDR3 bases: TGTGCCAGCAGTACGGGACAGGGGGACACTGAAGCTTTCTTT. Its protein product is CASSTGQGDTEAFF. The variable domain in full, with the rest retrieved from reference TRBV28 and TRBJ1-1, is DVKVTQSSRYLVKRTGEKVFLECVQDMDHENMFWYRQDPGLGLRLIYFSYDVKMKEKGDIPEGYSVSREKKERFSLILESASTNQTSMYLCASSTGQGDTEAFFGQGTRLTVV.

The CDR3 here is CASSLRRDRGLGTEAFF. For the CDR3, the DNA is TGTGCCAGCTCACTCCGACGGGACAGGGGGCTTGGCACTGAAGCTTTCTTT. The chain carries TRBV18 and TRBJ1-1, with 12 bases fitting TRBD1. With V trimmed by 4 bases and J by 4 bases, 10 bases remained unmatched. The germline V gene has CDR1 KGHSH and CDR2 LQKENI. The CDR3 spans 17 residues.